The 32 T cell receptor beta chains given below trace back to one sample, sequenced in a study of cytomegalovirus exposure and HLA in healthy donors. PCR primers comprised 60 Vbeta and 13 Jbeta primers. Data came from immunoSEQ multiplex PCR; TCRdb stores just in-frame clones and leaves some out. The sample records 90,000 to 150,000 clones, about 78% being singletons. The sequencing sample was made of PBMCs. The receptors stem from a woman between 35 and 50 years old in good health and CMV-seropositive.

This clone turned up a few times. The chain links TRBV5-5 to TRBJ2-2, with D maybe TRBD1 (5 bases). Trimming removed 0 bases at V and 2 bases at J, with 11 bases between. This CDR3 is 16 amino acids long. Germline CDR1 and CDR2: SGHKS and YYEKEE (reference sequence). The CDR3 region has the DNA TGTGCCAGCAGCTTGGTAGGGCAGGGTAACACCGGGGAGCTGTTTTTT. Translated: CASSLVGQGNTGELFF.

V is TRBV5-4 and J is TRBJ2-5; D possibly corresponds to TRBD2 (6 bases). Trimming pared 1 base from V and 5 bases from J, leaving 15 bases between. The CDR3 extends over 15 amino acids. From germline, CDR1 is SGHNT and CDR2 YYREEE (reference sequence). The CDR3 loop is CASSLNAWGVETQYF. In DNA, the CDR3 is TGTGCCAGCAGCTTGAACGCGTGGGGGGTCGAGACCCAGTACTTC.

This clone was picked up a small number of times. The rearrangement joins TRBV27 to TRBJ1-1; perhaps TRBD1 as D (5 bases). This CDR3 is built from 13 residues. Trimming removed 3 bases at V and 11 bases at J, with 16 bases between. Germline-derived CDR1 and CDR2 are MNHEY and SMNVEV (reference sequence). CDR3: CASSFGGGGAAFF. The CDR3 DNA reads TGTGCCAGCAGTTTCGGCGGGGGGGGTGCTGCTTTCTTT.

The CDR3 bases are TGCGCCAGCAGCTTGGGGTACAGAGAGACCCAGTACTTC. This sequence encodes CASSLGYRETQYF. This sequence joins TRBV5-1 and TRBJ2-5; no clear D gene. Germline CDR1 and CDR2: SGHRS and YFSETQ. The CDR3 sequence is 13 residues long. The V gene lost 0 bases and the J gene lost 4 bases, with 7 bases spanning the gap.

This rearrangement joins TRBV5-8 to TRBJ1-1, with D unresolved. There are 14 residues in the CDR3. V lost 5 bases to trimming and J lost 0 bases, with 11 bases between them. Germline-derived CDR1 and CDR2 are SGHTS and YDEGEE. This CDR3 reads CASSLTRLNTEAFF. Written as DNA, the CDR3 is TGTGCCAGCAGTCTCACTAGGCTGAACACTGAAGCTTTCTTT.

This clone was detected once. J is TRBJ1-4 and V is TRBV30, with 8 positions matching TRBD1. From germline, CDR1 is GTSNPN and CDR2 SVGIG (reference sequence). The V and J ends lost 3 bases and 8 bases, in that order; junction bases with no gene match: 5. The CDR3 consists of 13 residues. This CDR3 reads CAWRNRGSEKLFF. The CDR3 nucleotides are TGTGCCTGGAGAAACAGGGGGAGCGAAAAACTGTTTTTT.

The CDR3, as DNA: TGTGCCAGGGGACAGGGGTCAGGTGAAAAACTGTTTTTT. This translates into CARGQGSGEKLFF. The chain links TRBV2 to TRBJ1-4, with 10 bases identical to TRBD1. Germline lookup yields CDR1 SNHLY and CDR2 FYNNEI. J was trimmed by 7 bases and V by 9 bases; bases with no gene match: 5. This CDR3 region has 13 residues.

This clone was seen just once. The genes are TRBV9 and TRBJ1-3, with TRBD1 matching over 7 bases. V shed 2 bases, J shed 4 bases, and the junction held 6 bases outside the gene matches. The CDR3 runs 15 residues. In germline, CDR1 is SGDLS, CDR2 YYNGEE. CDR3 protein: CASSVDRALGNTIYF. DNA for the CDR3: TGTGCCAGCAGCGTCGACAGGGCACTAGGAAACACCATATATTTT.

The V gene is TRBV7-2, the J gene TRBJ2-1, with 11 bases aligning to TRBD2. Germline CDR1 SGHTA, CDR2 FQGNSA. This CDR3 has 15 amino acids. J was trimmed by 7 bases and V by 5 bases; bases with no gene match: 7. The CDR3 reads CASSLSGGARNEQFF. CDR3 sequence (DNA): TGTGCCAGCAGCCTTAGCGGGGGGGCGAGGAATGAGCAGTTCTTC.

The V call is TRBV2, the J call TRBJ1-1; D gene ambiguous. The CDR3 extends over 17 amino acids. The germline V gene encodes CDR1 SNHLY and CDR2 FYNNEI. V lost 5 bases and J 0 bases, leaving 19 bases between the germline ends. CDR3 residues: CASSPSPSGFMNTEAFF. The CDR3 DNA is TGTGCCAGCAGTCCCAGCCCCTCGGGGTTCATGAACACTGAAGCTTTCTTT.

CDR3 in DNA: TGTGCCAGTAGCCCTCGGTGGAGGAACACTGAAGCTTTCTTT. This translates into CASSPRWRNTEAFF. The rearrangement links TRBV19 to TRBJ1-1; no definite D call. Germline V gene sequence: CDR1 LNHDA, CDR2 SQIVND (reference sequence). V lost 6 bases to trimming and J lost 1 base, with 12 bases between them. CDR3 length: 14 amino acids.

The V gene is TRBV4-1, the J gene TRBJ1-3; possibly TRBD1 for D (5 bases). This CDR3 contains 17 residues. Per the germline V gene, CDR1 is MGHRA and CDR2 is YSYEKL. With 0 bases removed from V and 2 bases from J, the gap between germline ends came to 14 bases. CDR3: CASSQDYQGQAGNTIYF. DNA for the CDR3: TGCGCCAGCAGCCAAGATTATCAGGGCCAGGCTGGAAACACCATATATTTT.

CDR3 in amino acids: CASSPFAGGLAHEQYF. For the CDR3, the DNA is TGCGCCAGCAGCCCCTTCGCCGGGGGGCTAGCCCACGAGCAGTACTTC. The chain has TRBV4-1 and TRBJ2-7; the D gene is possibly TRBD2 (7 bases). V was clipped by 4 bases and J by 5 bases, with 21 bases between them. This CDR3 has 16 residues. The germline gives CDR1 MGHRA, CDR2 YSYEKL.

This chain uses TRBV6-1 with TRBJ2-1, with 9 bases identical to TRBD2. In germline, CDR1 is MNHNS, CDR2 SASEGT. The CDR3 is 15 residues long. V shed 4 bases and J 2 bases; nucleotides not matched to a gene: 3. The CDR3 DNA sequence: TGTGCCAGCAGTGTTAGCGGGGGAACCTACAATGAGCAGTTCTTC. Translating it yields CASSVSGGTYNEQFF.

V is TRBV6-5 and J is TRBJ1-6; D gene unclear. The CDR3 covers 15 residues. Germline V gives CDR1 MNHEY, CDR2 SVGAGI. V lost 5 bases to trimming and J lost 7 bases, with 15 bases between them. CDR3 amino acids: CASSGLRGSNSPLHF. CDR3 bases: TGTGCCAGCAGTGGCCTTCGGGGTTCGAATTCACCCCTCCACTTT.

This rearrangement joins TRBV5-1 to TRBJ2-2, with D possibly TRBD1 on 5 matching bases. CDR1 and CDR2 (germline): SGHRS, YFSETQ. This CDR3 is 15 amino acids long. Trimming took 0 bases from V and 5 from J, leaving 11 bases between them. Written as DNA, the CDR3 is TGCGCCAGCAGCTTGGCTCCAGGGCAAACCGGGGAGCTGTTTTTT. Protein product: CASSLAPGQTGELFF. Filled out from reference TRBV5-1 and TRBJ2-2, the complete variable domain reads KAGVTQTPRYLIKTRGQQVTLSCSPISGHRSVSWYQQTPGQGLQFLFEYFSETQRNKGNFPGRFSGRQFSNSRSEMNVSTLELGDSALYLCASSLAPGQTGELFFGEGSRLTVL.

As DNA, the CDR3 is TGTGCCACCAGCAGAGGGGCGGCCGGGACTAACTACGAGCAGTACTTC. Amino acids: CATSRGAAGTNYEQYF. The chain uses TRBV15 and TRBJ2-7; 7 nucleotides agree with TRBD2. Germline V lookup: CDR1 LNHNV, CDR2 YYDKDF (reference sequence). This CDR3 has 16 amino acids. V trimming: 1 base; J trimming: 3 bases; junction bases outside the gene matches: 9.

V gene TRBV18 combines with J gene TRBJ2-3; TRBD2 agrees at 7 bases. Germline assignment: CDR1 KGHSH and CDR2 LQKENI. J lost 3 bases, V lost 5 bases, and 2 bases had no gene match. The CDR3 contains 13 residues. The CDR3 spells CASSNGGTDTQYF. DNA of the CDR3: TGTGCCAGCTCAAACGGGGGGACAGATACGCAGTATTTT.

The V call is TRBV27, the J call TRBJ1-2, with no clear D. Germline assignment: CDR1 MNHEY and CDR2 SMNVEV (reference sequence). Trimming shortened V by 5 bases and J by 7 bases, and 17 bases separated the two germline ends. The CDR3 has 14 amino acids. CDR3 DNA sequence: TGTGCCAGCAGTCCCCGACGTACGCCAGGTGGCTACACCTTC. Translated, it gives CASSPRRTPGGYTF.

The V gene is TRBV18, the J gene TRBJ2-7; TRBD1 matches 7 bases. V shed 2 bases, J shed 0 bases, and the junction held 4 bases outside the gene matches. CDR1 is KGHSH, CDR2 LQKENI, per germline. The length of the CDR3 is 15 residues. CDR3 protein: CASSPGQALSYEQYF. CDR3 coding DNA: TGTGCCAGCTCACCAGGACAGGCCCTCTCCTACGAGCAGTACTTC.

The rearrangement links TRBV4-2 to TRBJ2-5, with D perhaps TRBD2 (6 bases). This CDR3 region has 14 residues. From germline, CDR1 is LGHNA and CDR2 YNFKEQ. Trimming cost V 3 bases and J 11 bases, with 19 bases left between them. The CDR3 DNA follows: TGTGCCAGCAGCCACAGCCAGAGAGAACGGGAGCAGTACTTC. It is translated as CASSHSQREREQYF.

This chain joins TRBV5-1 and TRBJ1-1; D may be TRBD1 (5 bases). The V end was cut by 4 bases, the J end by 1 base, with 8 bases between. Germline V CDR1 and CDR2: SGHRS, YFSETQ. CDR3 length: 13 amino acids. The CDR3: CASSTDTNTEAFF. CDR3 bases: TGCGCCAGCAGCACGGACACGAACACTGAAGCTTTCTTT.

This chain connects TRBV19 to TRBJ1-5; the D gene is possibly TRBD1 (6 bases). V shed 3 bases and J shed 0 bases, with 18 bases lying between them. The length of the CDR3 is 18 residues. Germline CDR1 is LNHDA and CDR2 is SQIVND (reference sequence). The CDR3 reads CASSIGQGIGTSNQPQHF. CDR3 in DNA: TGTGCCAGTAGTATTGGGCAGGGGATAGGGACTAGCAATCAGCCCCAGCATTTT.

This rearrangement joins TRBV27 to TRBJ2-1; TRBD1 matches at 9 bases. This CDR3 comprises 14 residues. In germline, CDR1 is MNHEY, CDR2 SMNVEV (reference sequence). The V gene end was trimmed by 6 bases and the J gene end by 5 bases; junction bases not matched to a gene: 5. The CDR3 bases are TGTGCCAGCAGGGAACAGGGGGCTAACAATGAGCAGTTCTTC. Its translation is CASREQGANNEQFF.

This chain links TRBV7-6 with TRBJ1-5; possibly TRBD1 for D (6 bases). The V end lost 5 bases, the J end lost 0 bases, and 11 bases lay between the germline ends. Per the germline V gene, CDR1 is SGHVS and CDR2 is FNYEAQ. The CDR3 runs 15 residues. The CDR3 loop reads CASSRTDNSNQPQHF. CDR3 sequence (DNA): TGTGCCAGCAGCCGGACAGATAATAGCAATCAGCCCCAGCATTTT.

In nucleotides, the CDR3 is TGTGCCACCAGCAGAGGGCCCCCATCCAGTATCGGGTCACCCCTCCACTTT. Translation gives CATSRGPPSSIGSPLHF. The chain has TRBV15 and TRBJ1-6; D call uncertain. Per germline, CDR1 LNHNV and CDR2 YYDKDF (reference sequence). The CDR3 covers 17 residues. Trimming cost V 1 base and J 10 bases, with 20 bases left between them. Based on the CDR3 plus reference TRBV15 and TRBJ1-6, the full variable domain is DAMVIQNPRYQVTQFGKPVTLSCSQTLNHNVMYWYQQKSSQAPKLLFHYYDKDFNNEADTPDNFQSRRPNTSFCFLDIRSPGLGDTAMYLCATSRGPPSSIGSPLHFGNGTRLTVT.

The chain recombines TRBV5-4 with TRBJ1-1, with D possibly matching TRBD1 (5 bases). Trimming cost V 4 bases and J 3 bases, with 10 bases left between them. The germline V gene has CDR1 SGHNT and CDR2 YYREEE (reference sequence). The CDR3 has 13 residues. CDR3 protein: CASSPRDYTEAFF. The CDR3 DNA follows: TGTGCCAGCAGCCCAAGGGACTACACTGAAGCTTTCTTT.

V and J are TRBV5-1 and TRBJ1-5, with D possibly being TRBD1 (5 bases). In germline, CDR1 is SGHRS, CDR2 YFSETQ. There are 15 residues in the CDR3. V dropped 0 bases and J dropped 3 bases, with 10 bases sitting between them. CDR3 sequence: CASSLDGADNQPQHF. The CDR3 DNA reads TGCGCCAGCAGCTTGGATGGGGCCGACAATCAGCCCCAGCATTTT.

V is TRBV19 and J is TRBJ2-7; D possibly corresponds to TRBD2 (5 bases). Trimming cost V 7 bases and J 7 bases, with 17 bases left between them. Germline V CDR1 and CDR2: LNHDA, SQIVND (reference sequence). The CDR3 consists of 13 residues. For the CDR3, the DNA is TGTGCCAGTACCCGGGAACCACTTGGAGAGCAGTACTTC. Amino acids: CASTREPLGEQYF.

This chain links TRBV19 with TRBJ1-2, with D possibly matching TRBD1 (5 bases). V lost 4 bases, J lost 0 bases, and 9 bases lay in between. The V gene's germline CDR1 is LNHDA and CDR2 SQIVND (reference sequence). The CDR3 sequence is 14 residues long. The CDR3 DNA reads TGTGCCAGTAGTAAAGGGGACTCTAACTATGGCTACACCTTC. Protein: CASSKGDSNYGYTF.

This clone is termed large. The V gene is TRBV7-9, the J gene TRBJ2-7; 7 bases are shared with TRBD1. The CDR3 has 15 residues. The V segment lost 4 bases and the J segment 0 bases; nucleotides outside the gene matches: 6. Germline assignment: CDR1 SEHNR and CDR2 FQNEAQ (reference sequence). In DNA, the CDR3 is TGTGCCAGCAGCTATACAGGGGATAGCTCCTACGAGCAGTACTTC. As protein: CASSYTGDSSYEQYF.

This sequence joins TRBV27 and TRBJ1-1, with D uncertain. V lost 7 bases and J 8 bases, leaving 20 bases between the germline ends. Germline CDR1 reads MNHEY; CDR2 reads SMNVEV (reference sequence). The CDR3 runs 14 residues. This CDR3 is CASNPFLGWAEAFF. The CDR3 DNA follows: TGTGCCAGCAACCCGTTCCTCGGATGGGCGGAAGCTTTCTTT.